These 6 T cell receptor beta chains share one sample of origin, sequenced in a study of T cell changes during pregnancy in multiple sclerosis. Produced via immunoSEQ multiplex PCR; TCRdb's table is partial and in-frame only. The top ten hold around 0.25% of the sample, which has 50,000 to 60,000 clones, 80% to 95% seen once. The source was CD4+ T cells from peripheral blood mononuclear cells, collected in the second trimester of pregnancy. The receptors were gathered from a female donor with multiple sclerosis, enrolled in a pregnancy study.

Details on this clone: One end of the junction does not line up with germline, which may come from a read error. The V gene is TRBV12-5, the J gene TRBJ1-1; 7 positions match TRBD1. This CDR3 is 14 amino acids long. CDR1 LGHNT and CDR2 FRNRAP come from the germline V gene. Written as DNA, the CDR3 is TGTGCTAGTGGTTTACAGGGGCAGAACGCTGAAGCTTTCTTT. Its protein is CASGLQGQNAEAFF.

The rearrangement links TRBV27 to TRBJ2-2; 7 bases match TRBD1. Germline lookup yields CDR1 MNHEY and CDR2 SMNVEV (reference sequence). The CDR3 totals 17 residues. The V segment lost 6 bases and the J segment 6 bases; nucleotides outside the gene matches: 16. CDR3 loop: CASRVLTTGWVPGELFF. In DNA, the CDR3 is TGTGCCAGCAGAGTTCTCACGACAGGGTGGGTCCCCGGGGAGCTGTTTTTT.

This clone was counted only a few times. The V and J genes are TRBV19 and TRBJ1-4; D not certain. The length of the CDR3 is 12 residues. From germline, CDR1 is LNHDA and CDR2 SQIVND (reference sequence). V was clipped by 5 bases and J by 7 bases, with 8 bases between them. The CDR3 bases are TGTGCCAGTAGTTCCTTGAGTGAAAAACTGTTTTTT. It encodes CASSSLSEKLFF.

This chain joins TRBV5-1 and TRBJ2-2; D is undetermined. Per the germline V gene, CDR1 is SGHRS and CDR2 is YFSETQ. V was shortened by 2 bases and J by 0 bases, with 5 bases between the two germline ends. This CDR3 is 14 amino acids long. The CDR3 is CASSFTANTGELFF. The CDR3 DNA sequence: TGCGCCAGCAGCTTCACAGCGAACACCGGGGAGCTGTTTTTT.

J is TRBJ1-1 and V is TRBV6-5, with 9 bases aligning to TRBD1. The junction had 3 bases not matched to a gene; V was cut back by 7 bases and J by 0 bases. The germline V gene has CDR1 MNHEY and CDR2 SVGAGI. The CDR3 length is 14 residues. The CDR3 spells CASMGQGMNTEAFF. CDR3 coding DNA: TGTGCCAGCATGGGACAGGGAATGAACACTGAAGCTTTCTTT.

The CDR3 bases are TGTGCCAGCAGCCAAGGCCAGGGCATAAGGGATGAGCAGTTCTTC. Translating it yields CASSQGQGIRDEQFF. The gene calls are TRBV14 and TRBJ2-1; TRBD1 might be the D (5 bases). This CDR3 region has 15 residues. Germline CDR1 is SGHDN and CDR2 is FVKESK. V was trimmed by 1 base and J by 8 bases, leaving 15 bases between them.